A single sample is the source of the 2 T cell receptor beta chains below, sequenced in a study of T cells in Graves' hyperthyroidism and ophthalmopathy. RNA transcripts were the template for amplifying TCR beta CDR3 regions. TCR CDR3 underwent first-round RT-PCR with the HTBI primer set. MiXCR, applied by TCRdb to the multiplex PCR reads, yields one record per CDR3 protein. The repertoire consists of 550,000 to 650,000 distinct CDR3 sequences, with about 15% occurring once and the leading ten covering 5.5% to 7.5%. Source material: blood. The receptors here all came from a woman aged 25 to 39 with Graves' hyperthyroidism that later progressed to Graves' ophthalmopathy.

The chain links TRBV24-1 to TRBJ2-7; D may correspond to TRBD1 or TRBD2 (5 bases each). Per the germline V gene, CDR1 is KGHDR and CDR2 is SFDVKD. The CDR3 covers 14 residues. Trimming pared 5 bases from V and 9 bases from J, leaving 19 bases between. The CDR3: CATSVRSGGCGQYF. CDR3 DNA sequence: TGTGCCACCAGTGTGCGCAGTGGGGGTTGCGGGCAGTACTTC.

This clonotype has ten or more counts. The chain is built from TRBV19 and TRBJ1-6; D is unresolved. The CDR3 covers 16 residues. V was pared by 1 base and J by 8 bases, with 15 bases between. Germline CDR1 and CDR2: LNHDA and SQIVND (reference sequence). CDR3 sequence: CASSIGLGSGHSPLHF. In DNA, the CDR3 is TGTGCCAGTAGTATAGGACTTGGGTCTGGACATTCACCCCTCCACTTT.